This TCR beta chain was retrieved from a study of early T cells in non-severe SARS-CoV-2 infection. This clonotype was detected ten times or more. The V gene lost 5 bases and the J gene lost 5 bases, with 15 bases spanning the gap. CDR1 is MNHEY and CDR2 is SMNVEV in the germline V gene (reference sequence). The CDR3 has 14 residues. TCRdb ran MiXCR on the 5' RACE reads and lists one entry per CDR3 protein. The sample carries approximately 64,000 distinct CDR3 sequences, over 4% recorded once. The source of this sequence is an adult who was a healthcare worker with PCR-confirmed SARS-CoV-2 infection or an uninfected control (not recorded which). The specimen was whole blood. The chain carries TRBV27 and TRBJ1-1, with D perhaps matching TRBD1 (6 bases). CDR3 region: CASSPSGGRTEAFF. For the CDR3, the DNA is TGTGCCAGCAGTCCCAGCGGGGGGCGGACTGAAGCTTTCTTT.